This T cell receptor beta chain was identified during a study of OX40 agonist ivuxolimab in advanced cancers. Study-wide context: Patients received ivuxolimab, an intravenous treatment, every 2 weeks at 0.01 to 10 mg/kg.

To note about this clone: Its antigen remains unknown.

Using immunoSEQ multiplex PCR, the repertoire was profiled, and TCRdb retains in-frame clones only, with some absent. The sample gives roughly 53,000 clones, around 80% of which show up once; approximately 13% is in the top ten. Germline lookup yields CDR1 SGHDN and CDR2 FVKESK. V was shortened by 1 base and J by 2 bases, with 12 bases between the two germline ends. This CDR3 is 16 amino acids long. The study's findings and limits: Also showing low normalized T-cell clonal expansion were some of the nonresponders.

Cycle 7 day 1, cycle 4 day 1, and baseline were the timepoints at which blood was sampled. This receptor was identified in an adult with an advanced solid tumor such as melanoma, head and neck, liver or kidney cancer. This chain links TRBV14 with TRBJ1-3; TRBD1 might be the D (5 bases). This material consisted of CD4+ or CD8+ T cells sorted from blood, taken in a trial of the OX40 agonist ivuxolimab. CDR3 region: CASSQAPTVTGNTIYF. The CDR3 region has the DNA TGTGCCAGCAGCCAAGCTCCGACAGTAACTGGAAACACCATATATTTT.